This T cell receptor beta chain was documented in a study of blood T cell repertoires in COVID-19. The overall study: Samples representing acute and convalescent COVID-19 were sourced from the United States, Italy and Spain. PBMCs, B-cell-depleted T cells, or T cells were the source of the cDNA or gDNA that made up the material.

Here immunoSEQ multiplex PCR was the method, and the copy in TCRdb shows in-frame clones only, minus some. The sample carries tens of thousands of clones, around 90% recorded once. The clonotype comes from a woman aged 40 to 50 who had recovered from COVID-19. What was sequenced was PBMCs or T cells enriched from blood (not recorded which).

CDR3 protein: CASSIEVSGPRGETQYF. CDR3 in DNA: TGTGCCAGTAGTATAGAAGTTAGCGGGCCCCGGGGAGAGACCCAGTACTTC. The chain couples TRBV19 to TRBJ2-5, with TRBD2 matching 7 bases. This CDR3 region has 17 residues. Per germline, CDR1 LNHDA and CDR2 SQIVND (reference sequence). V shed 0 bases, J shed 4 bases, and the junction held 11 bases outside the gene matches.